A single T cell receptor (beta chain) is shown here with its context. This specimen belongs to a study of blood T cell repertoires in COVID-19. Original methodology: Nucleated cell number was recorded as an estimate derived from reference gene primer amplification. TCRdb keeps only in-frame clones here, not all; method: immunoSEQ multiplex PCR. V and J calls and clone size are those listed in that table; D and trimming were worked out from the DNA. The sample yields 150,000 to 200,000 clones, roughly 90% seen once. CDR1 is SEHNR and CDR2 is FQNEAQ in the germline V gene (reference sequence). The CDR3 spans 15 residues. V dropped 0 bases and J dropped 3; count of bases not matched to a gene: 5.

This receptor was identified in a woman aged 45-65 years who had recovered from COVID-19. V and J are TRBV7-9 and TRBJ2-7, with TRBD2 matching over 7 bases. The specimen was PBMCs or T cells enriched from blood (not recorded which). The CDR3 DNA reads TGTGCCAGCAGCTTAGCGGGCGGGGGAGACTACGAGCAGTACTTC. This translates into CASSLAGGGDYEQYF. Based on the CDR3 plus reference TRBV7-9 and TRBJ2-7, the full variable domain is DTGVSQNPRHKITKRGQNVTFRCDPISEHNRLYWYRQTLGQGPEFLTYFQNEAQLEKSRLLSDRFSAERPKGSFSTLEIQRTEQGDSAMYLCASSLAGGGDYEQYFGPGTRLTVT.